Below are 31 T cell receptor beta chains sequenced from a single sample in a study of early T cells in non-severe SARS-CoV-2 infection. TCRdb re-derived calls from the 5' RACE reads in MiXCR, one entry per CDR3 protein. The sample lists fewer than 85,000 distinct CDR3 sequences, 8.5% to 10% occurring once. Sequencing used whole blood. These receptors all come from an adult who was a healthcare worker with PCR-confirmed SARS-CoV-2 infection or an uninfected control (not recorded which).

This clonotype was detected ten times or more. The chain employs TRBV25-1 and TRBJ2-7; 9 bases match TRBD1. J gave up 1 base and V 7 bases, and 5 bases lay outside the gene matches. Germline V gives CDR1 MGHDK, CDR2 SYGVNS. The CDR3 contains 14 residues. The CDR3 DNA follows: TGTGCCAGCACTCCGGGACAGGGTTCCTACGAGCAGTACTTC. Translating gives CASTPGQGSYEQYF.

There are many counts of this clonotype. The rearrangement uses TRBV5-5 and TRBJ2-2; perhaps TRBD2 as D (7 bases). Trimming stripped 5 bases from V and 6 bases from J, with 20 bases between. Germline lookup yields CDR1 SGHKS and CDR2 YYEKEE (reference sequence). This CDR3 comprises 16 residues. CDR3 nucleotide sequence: TGTGCCAGCAGAAGGGGGGCGGGAGAAAGGGCCGGGGAGCTGTTTTTT. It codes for CASRRGAGERAGELFF.

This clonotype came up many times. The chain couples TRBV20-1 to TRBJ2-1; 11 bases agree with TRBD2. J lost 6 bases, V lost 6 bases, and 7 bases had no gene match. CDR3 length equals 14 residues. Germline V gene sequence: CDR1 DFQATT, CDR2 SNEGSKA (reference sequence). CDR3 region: CSAQISGRANEQFF. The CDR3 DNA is TGCAGTGCCCAGATTAGCGGGAGGGCCAATGAGCAGTTCTTC.

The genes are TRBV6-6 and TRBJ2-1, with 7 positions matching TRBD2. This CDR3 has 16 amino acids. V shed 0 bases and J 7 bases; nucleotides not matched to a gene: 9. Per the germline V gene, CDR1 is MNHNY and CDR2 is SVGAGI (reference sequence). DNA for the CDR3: TGTGCCAGCAGTTACTCGACGAGCGGGGAGGGAAATGAGCAGTTCTTC. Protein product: CASSYSTSGEGNEQFF.

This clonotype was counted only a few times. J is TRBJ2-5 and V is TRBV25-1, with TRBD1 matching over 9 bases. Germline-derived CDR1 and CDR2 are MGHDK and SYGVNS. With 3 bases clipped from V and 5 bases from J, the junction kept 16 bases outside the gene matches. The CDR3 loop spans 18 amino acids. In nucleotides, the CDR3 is TGTGCCAGCAGTGAGTCTGGGGGGAACAGGGGGCGCTTGGAGACCCAGTACTTC. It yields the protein CASSESGGNRGRLETQYF.

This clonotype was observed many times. CDR3 sequence reads: CASSLVPPYNEQFF. CDR3 coding DNA: TGTGCCAGCAGCTTGGTCCCTCCCTACAATGAGCAGTTCTTC. J is TRBJ2-1 and V is TRBV5-5; D is undetermined. Germline V gene lookup returns CDR1 SGHKS and CDR2 YYEKEE (reference sequence). V dropped 0 bases and J dropped 2 bases, with 6 bases sitting between them. CDR3 length: 14 amino acids.

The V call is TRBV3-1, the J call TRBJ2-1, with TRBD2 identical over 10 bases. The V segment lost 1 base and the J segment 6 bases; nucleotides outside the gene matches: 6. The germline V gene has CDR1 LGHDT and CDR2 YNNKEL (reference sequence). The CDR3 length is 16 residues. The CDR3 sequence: CASSQGGLAGGNEQFF. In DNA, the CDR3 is TGTGCCAGCAGCCAAGGGGGATTAGCGGGAGGCAATGAGCAGTTCTTC.

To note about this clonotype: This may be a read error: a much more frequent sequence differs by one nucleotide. The CDR3 DNA reads as TGTGCCAGCCGTGATACAGCCTACGAGCAGTACTTC. Translated, it gives CASRDTAYEQYF. The chain employs TRBV28 and TRBJ2-7; D is ambiguous. The CDR3 consists of 12 residues. CDR1 and CDR2 (germline): MDHEN, SYDVKM. The V end lost 8 bases, the J end lost 2 bases, and 10 bases lay between the germline ends.

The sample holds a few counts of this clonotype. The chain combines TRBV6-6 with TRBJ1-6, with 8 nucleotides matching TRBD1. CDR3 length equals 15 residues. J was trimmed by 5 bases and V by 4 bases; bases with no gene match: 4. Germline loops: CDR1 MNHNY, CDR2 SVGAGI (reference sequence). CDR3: CASSSVTGDNSPLHF. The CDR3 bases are TGTGCCAGCAGTTCGGTGACAGGGGATAATTCACCCCTCCACTTT.

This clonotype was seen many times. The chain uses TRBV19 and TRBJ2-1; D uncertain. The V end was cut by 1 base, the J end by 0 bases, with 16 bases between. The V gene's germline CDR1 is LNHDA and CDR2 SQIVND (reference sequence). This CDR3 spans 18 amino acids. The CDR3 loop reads CASSIALLGWSSYNEQFF. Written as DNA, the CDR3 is TGTGCCAGTAGTATAGCCCTTCTCGGGTGGAGCTCCTACAATGAGCAGTTCTTC. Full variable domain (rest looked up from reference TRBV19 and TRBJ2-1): DGGITQSPKYLFRKEGQNVTLSCEQNLNHDAMYWYRQDPGQGLRLIYYSQIVNDFQKGDIAEGYSVSREKKESFPLTVTSAQKNPTAFYLCASSIALLGWSSYNEQFFGPGTRLTVL.

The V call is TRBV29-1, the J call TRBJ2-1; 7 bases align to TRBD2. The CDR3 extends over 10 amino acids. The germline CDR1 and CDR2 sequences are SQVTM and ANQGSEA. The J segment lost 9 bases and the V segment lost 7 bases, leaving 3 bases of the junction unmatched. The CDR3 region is CSASSGEQFF. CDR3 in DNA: TGCAGCGCCTCTAGCGGTGAGCAGTTCTTC.

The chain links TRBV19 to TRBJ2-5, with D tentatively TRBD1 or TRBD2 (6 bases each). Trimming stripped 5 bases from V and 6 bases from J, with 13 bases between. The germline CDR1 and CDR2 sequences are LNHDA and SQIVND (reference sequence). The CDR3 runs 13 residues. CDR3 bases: TGTGCCAGTAGTGGAGGGGGTGGACAGACCCAGTACTTC. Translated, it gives CASSGGGGQTQYF.

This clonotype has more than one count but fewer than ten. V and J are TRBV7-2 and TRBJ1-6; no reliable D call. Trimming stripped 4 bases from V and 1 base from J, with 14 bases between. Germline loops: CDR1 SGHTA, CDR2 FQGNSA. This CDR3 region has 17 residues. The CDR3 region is CASSSFRGNSYNSPLHF. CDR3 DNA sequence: TGTGCCAGCAGCTCATTTAGAGGGAATTCCTATAATTCACCCCTCCACTTT.

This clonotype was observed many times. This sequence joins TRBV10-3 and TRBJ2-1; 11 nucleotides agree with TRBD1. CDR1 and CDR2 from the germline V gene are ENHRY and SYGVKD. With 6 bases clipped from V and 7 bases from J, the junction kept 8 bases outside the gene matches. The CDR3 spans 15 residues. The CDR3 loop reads CAISPGQGAGNEQFF. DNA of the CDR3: TGTGCCATCAGCCCAGGACAGGGGGCTGGGAATGAGCAGTTCTTC.

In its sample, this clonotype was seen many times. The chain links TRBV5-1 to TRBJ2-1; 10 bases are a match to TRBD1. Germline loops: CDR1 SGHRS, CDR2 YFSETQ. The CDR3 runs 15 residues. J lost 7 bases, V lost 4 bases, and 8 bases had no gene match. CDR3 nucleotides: TGCGCCAGCAGCCTACGACAGGGGGCGCAGAATGAGCAGTTCTTC. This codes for CASSLRQGAQNEQFF.

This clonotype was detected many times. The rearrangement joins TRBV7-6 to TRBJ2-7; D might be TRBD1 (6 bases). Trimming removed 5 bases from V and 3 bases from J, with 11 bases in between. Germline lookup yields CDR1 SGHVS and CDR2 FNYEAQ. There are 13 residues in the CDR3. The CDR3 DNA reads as TGTGCCAGCAGCCCGGACAGAATCTACGAGCAGTACTTC. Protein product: CASSPDRIYEQYF.

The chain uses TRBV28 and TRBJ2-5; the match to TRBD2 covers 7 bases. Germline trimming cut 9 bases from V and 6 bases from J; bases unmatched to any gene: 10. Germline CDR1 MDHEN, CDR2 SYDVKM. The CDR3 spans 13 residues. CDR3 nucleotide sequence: TGTGCCAGTACCCGGGACTATCAAAAGACCCAGTACTTC. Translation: CASTRDYQKTQYF.

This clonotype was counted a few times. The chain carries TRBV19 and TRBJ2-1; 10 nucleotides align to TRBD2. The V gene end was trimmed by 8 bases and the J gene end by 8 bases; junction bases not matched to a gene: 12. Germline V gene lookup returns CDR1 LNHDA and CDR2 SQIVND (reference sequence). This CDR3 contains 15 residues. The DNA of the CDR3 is TGTGCCAGTCAACGGACTAGCGGAATTTCCGATGAGCAGTTCTTC. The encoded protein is CASQRTSGISDEQFF.

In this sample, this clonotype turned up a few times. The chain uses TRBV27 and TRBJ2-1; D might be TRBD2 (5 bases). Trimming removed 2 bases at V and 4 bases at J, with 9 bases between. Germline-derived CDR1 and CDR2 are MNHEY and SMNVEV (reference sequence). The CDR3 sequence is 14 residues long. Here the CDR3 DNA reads TGTGCCAGCAGTTTACGGACTGAATACAATGAGCAGTTCTTC. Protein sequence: CASSLRTEYNEQFF.

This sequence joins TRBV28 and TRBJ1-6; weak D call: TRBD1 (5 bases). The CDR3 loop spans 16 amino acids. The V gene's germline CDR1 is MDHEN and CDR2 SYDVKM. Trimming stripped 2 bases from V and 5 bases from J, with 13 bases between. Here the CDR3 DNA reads TGTGCCAGCAGTTTAGGGGGTGCGAAGAATAATTCACCCCTCCACTTT. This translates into CASSLGGAKNNSPLHF.

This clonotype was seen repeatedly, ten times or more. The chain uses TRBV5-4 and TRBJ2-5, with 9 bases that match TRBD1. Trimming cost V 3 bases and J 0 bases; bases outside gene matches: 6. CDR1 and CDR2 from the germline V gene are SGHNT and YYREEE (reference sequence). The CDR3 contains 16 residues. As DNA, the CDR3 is TGTGCCAGCAGCTCCCCGGACAGGGGATACCAAGAGACCCAGTACTTC. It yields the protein CASSSPDRGYQETQYF.

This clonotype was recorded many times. The CDR3: CASSLEVSYEQYF. The CDR3 DNA reads as TGTGCCAGCAGCTTAGAGGTATCCTACGAGCAGTACTTC. The chain combines TRBV11-2 with TRBJ2-7; no definite D call. The germline V gene has CDR1 SGHAT and CDR2 FQNNGV. The CDR3 has 13 amino acids. The V end lost 0 bases, the J end lost 1 base, and 4 bases lay between the germline ends.

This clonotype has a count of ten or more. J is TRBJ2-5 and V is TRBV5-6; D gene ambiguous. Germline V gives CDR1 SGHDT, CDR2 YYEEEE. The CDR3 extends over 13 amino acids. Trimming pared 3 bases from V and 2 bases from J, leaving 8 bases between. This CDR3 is CASSSQNQETQYF. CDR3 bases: TGTGCCAGCAGCTCCCAGAATCAAGAGACCCAGTACTTC. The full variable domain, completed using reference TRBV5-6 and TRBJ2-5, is DAGVTQSPTHLIKTRGQQVTLRCSPKSGHDTVSWYQQALGQGPQFIFQYYEEEERQRGNFPDRFSGHQFPNYSSELNVNALLLGDSALYLCASSSQNQETQYFGPGTRLLVL.

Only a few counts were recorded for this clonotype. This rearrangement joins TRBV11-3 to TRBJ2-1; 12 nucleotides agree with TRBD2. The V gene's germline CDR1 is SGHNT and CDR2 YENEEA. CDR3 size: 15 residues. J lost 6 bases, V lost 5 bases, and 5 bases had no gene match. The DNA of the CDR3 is TGTGCCAGCAGCACGGGACTAGCGGGTTCCAATGAGCAGTTCTTC. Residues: CASSTGLAGSNEQFF.

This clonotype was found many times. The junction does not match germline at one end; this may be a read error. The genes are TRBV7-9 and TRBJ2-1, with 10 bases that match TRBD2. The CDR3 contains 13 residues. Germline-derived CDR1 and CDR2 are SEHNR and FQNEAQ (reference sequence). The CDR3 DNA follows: TGTGCCAGCAGCCTAGCGGGAGCAAATGAGCAGTTCTTC. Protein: CASSLAGANEQFF.

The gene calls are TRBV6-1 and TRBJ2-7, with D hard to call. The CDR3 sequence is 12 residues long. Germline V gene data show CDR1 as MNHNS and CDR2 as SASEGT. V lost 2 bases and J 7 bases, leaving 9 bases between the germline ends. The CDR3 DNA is TGTGCCAGCAGTGAATTTTCTCGGGAGCAGTACTTC. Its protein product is CASSEFSREQYF.

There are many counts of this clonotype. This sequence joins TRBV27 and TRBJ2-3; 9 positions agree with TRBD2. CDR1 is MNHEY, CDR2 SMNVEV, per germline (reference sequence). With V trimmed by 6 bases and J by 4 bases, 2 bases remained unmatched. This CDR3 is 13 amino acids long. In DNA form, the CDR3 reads TGTGCCAGCAGGCGGGAGGGCCCAGATACGCAGTATTTT. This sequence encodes CASRREGPDTQYF.

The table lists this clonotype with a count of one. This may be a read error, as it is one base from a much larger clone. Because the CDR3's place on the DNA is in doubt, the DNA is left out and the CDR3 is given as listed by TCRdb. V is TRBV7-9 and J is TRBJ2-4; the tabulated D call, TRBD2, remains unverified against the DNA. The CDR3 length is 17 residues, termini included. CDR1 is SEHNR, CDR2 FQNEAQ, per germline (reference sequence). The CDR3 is CASSFGWGGGAKNIQCF.

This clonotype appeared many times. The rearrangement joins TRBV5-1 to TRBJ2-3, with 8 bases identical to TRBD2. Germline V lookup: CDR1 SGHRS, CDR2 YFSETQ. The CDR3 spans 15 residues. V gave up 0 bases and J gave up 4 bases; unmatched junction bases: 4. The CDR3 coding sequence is TGCGCCAGCAGCTTGGAAGCGGGAGCCTCAGATACGCAGTATTTT. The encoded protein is CASSLEAGASDTQYF.

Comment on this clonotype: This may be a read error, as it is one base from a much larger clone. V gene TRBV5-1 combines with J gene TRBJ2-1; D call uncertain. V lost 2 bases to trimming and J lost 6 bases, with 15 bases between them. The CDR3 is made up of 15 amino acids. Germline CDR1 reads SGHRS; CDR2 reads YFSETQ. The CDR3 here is CASSFMTPEFNEQFF. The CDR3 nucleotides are TGCGCCAGCAGCTTCATGACCCCTGAATTCAATGAGCAGTTCTTC.

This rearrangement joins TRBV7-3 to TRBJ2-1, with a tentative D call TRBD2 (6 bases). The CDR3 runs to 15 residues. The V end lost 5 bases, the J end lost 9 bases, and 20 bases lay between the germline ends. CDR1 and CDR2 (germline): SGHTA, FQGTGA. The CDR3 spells CASSPRPGEVGEQFF. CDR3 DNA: TGTGCCAGCAGCCCCCGGCCCGGGGAGGTAGGTGAGCAGTTCTTC.